The next 2 T cell receptor beta chains were all read from a single sample in a study of regulatory T cells in long-lasting Graves disease. This sample's time point: newly diagnosed GD, antithyroid drugs for less than 3 months. The TCR library was made from RNA extracted from PBMCs. Relying on iRepertoire HTBI primers and Arm-PCR of CDR3 regions, the team built TCR beta libraries. TCRdb reanalysed the multiplex PCR reads using MiXCR and keeps one entry per CDR3 protein. The data contain some 500,000 distinct CDR3 sequences, roughly 12% of them singletons. In addition, the sample was reused for a study of T cells in Graves' hyperthyroidism and ophthalmopathy.

The sequenced sample was peripheral blood mononuclear cells (PBMCs), obtained at new diagnosis, from a patient treated with antithyroid drugs. The receptors originated from a man younger than 40 with Graves disease.

In regard to this clonotype: Possible read error: a much larger clone is one base away. The V gene is TRBV27, the J gene TRBJ2-7; D is unclear. Germline V gene lookup returns CDR1 MNHEY and CDR2 SMNVEV (reference sequence). The CDR3 is 14 residues long. CDR3 loop: CAGSSSGPAYEQYF. As DNA, the CDR3 is TGTGCCGGCAGTTCGTCTGGACCCGCCTACGAGCAGTACTTC.

This clonotype turned up a few times. The rearrangement uses TRBV20-1 and TRBJ2-7, with a possible D match to TRBD2 (5 bases). The germline V and J ends were trimmed by 0 bases and 5 bases, with 14 bases remaining between them. CDR1 and CDR2 (germline): DFQATT, SNEGSKA (reference sequence). There are 14 residues in the CDR3. The CDR3 nucleotides are TGCAGTGCTAGAGATCCTGGAGGATACCACGAGCAGTACTTC. It is translated as CSARDPGGYHEQYF.